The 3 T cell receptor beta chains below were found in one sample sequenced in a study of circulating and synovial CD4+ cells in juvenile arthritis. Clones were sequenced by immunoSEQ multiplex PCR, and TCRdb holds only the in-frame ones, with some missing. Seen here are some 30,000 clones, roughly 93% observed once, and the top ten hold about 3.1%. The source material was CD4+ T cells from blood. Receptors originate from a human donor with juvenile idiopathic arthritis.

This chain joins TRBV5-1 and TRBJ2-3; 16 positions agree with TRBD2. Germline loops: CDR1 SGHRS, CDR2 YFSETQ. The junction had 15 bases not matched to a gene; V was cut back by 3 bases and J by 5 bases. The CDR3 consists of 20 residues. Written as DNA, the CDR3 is TGCGCCAGCAGCTACCGGGACAGGGGGACTAGCGGGAGGGTTAAAGATACGCAGTATTTT. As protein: CASSYRDRGTSGRVKDTQYF.

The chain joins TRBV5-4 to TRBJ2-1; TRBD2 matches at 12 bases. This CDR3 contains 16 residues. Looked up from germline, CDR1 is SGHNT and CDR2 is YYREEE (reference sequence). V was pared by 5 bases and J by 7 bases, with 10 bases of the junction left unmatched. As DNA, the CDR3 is TGTGCCAGCAGTGGCCCTGGGCTAGCGGGAGGGAATGAGCAGTTCTTC. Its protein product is CASSGPGLAGGNEQFF.

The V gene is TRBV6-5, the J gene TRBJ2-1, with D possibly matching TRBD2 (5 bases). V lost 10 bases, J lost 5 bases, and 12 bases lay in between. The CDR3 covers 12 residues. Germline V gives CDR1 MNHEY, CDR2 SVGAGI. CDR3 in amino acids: CATAGVNNEQFF. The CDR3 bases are TGTGCCACCGCCGGGGTTAACAATGAGCAGTTCTTC.